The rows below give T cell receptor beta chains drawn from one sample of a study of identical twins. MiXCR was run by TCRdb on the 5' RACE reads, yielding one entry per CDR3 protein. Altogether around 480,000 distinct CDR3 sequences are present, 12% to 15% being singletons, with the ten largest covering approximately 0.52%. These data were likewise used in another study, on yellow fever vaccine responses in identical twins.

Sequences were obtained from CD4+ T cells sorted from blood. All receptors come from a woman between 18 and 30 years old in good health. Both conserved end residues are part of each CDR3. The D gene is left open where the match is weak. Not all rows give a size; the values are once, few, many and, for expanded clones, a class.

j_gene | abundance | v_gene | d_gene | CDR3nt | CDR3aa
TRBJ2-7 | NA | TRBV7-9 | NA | TGTGCCAGCAGCAGAGTGGACGAGCAGTACTTC | CASSRVDEQYF
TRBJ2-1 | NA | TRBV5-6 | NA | TGTGCCAGCAGCTTGGAAACTCGCTGGGGTCAGGAGCAGTTCTTC | CASSLETRWGQEQFF
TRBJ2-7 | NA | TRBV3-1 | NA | TGTGCCAGCAGCCAAATAGACCCCTACGAGCAGTACTTC | CASSQIDPYEQYF
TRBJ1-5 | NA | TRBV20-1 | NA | TGCAGTGCTGTTACGGGGGGCAATCAGCCCCAGCATTTT | CSAVTGGNQPQHF
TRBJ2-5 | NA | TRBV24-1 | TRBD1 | TGTGCCACCAGTGATCTTGGACAGGGCCAAGAGACCCAGTACTTC | CATSDLGQGQETQYF
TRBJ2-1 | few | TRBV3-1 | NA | TGTGCCAGCAGCCAGGGCGTCTCCTACAATGAGCAGTTCTTC | CASSQGVSYNEQFF
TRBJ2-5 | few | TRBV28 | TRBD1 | TGTGCCAGCCAGGGGGCTAAGGAGACCCAGTACTTC | CASQGAKETQYF
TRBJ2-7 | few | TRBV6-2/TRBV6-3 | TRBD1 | TGTGCCAGCAGCCTACAGGGGGCAGGTGAGCAGTACTTC | CASSLQGAGEQYF
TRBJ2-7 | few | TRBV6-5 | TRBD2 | TGTGCCAGCAGTTCTTCTCGGGGGGCCTACGAGCAGTACTTC | CASSSSRGAYEQYF
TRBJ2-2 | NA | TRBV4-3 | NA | TGCGCCAGCGGATTAGTGGGCGGGGAGCTGTTTTTT | CASGLVGGELFF
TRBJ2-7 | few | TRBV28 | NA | TGTGCCAGCACATGGGGGGACGTTAGCTACGAGCAGTACTTC | CASTWGDVSYEQYF
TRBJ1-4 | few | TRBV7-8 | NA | TGTGCCAGCAGCCGCACCCCCAATGAAAAACTGTTTTTT | CASSRTPNEKLFF
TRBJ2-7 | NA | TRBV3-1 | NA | TGTGCCAGCAGCCAAGGGCCCACAAGTACCTACGAGCAGTACTTC | CASSQGPTSTYEQYF
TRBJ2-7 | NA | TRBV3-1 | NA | TGTGCCAGCAGCCAAGATCACGGAGTTCAAGCCTACGAGCAGTACTTC | CASSQDHGVQAYEQYF
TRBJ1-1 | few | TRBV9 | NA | TGTGCCAGCAGCGTAGGGACTATGAACACTGAAGCTTTCTTT | CASSVGTMNTEAFF
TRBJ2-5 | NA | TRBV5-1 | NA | TGCGCCAGCAGCTTGGGGATTAACAGATTCCAAGAGACCCAGTACTTC | CASSLGINRFQETQYF
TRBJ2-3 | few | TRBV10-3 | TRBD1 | TGTGCCATTGGGACAGGGGGCCCAGATACGCAGTATTTT | CAIGTGGPDTQYF
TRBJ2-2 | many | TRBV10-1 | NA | TGCGCCAGCAGTGAGCTGGGCTCGGACACCGGGGAGCTGTTTTTT | CASSELGSDTGELFF
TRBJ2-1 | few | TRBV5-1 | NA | TGCGCCAGCAGCTCGTTAACAGGGTGGGAGCAGTTCTTC | CASSSLTGWEQFF
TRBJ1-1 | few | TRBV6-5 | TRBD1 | TGTGCCAGCAGTTACACAGGACAGGGGAACACTGAAGCTTTCTTT | CASSYTGQGNTEAFF
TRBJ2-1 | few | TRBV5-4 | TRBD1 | TGTGCCAGCAGCTCCCGGACAGGGGTCGGCCAGCGATCCTACAATGAGCAGTTCTTC | CASSSRTGVGQRSYNEQFF
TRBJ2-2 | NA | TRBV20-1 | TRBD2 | TGCAGTGCTAGGGGCCTAGCGGGGTTCACCGGGGAGCTGTTTTTT | CSARGLAGFTGELFF
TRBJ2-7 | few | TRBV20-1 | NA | TGCAGTGCTAGAGATTTGGTAAGGACTACTACTTACGAGCAGTACTTC | CSARDLVRTTTYEQYF
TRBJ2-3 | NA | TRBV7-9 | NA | TGTGCCAGCAGCTTAGGAAACCGGGGTCCAAGCACAGATACGCAGTATTTT | CASSLGNRGPSTDTQYF
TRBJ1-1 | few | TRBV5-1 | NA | TGCGCCAGCAGCGCCGTTGGGGGGGACACTGAAGCTTTCTTT | CASSAVGGDTEAFF
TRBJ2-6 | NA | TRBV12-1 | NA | TGTGCCAGCAGCTCTCCGATCTCTGGGGCCAACGTCCTGACTTTC | CASSSPISGANVLTF
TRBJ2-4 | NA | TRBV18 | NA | TGTGCCAGCTCACCCTCGGGGGTAGCCAAAAACATTCAGTACTTC | CASSPSGVAKNIQYF
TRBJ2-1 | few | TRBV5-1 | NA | TGCGCCAGCAGCCTAAGGCTAGGCAATGAGCAGTTCTTC | CASSLRLGNEQFF
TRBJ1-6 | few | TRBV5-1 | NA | TGCGCCAGCAGCCCCACCCCTCTCACAGCTAATTCACCCCTCCACTTT | CASSPTPLTANSPLHF
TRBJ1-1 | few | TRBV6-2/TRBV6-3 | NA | TGTGCCAGCAGTTACAAGGGACAGAACACTGAAGCTTTCTTT | CASSYKGQNTEAFF
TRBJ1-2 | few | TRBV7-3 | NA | TGTGCCAGCAGCTCAGACGGTACGAAAGGAGGCTACACCTTC | CASSSDGTKGGYTF
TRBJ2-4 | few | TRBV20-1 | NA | TGCAGTTCCAGAATTCTTGAGAGCATTCAGTACTTC | CSSRILESIQYF
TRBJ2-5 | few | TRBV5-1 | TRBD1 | TGCGCCAGCAGCGAGATGACAGGGGGCGCGGAGACCCAGTACTTC | CASSEMTGGAETQYF
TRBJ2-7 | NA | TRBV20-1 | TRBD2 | TGCAGTGCTAGAGCTAGCGGAATCTACGAGCAGTACTTC | CSARASGIYEQYF
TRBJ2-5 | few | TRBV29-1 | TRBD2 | TGCAGCGGGACCGGGACTAGCGGGAGGAGGGAGGAGACCCAGTACTTC | CSGTGTSGRREETQYF
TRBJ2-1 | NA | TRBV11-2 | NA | TGTGCCAGCAGCCCCCGGACAGACCCCTACAATGAGCAGTTCTTC | CASSPRTDPYNEQFF
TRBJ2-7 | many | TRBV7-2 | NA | TGTGCCAGCAGCTTAGGTCCCTTGCGGGAGCAGTACTTC | CASSLGPLREQYF
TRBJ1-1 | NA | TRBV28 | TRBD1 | TGTGCCAGCAGGACCGACAGGGCCATGAACACTGAAGCTTTCTTT | CASRTDRAMNTEAFF
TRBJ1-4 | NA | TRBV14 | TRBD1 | TGTGCCAGCAGGGGACAGGGTGAGGAAAAACTGTTTTTT | CASRGQGEEKLFF
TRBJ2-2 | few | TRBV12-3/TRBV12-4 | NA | TGTGCCAGCAGTTACAGAGAGAACACCGGGGAGCTGTTTTTT | CASSYRENTGELFF
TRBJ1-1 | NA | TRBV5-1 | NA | TGCGCCAGCAGCCCGCTGCAGGGCACTGAAGCTTTCTTT | CASSPLQGTEAFF
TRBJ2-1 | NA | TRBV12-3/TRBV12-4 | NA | TGTGCCAGCAGTCCCCGCGGACGGTACAATGAGCAGTTCTTC | CASSPRGRYNEQFF
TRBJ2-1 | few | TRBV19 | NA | TGTGCCAGTAGTCTCCCCGGGAAGGGAAACAATGAGCAGTTCTTC | CASSLPGKGNNEQFF
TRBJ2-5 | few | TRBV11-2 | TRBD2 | TGTGCCAGCAGCTTAAGAGTTGGTCTAGCGGGAGTGGGAGAGACCCAGTACTTC | CASSLRVGLAGVGETQYF
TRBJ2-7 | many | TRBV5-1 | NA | TGCGCCAGCAGCTTGAGGAGGGGGGGCTACGAGCAGTACTTC | CASSLRRGGYEQYF
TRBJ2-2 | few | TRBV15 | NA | TGTGCCACCGGTTACACCGGGGAGCTGTTTTTT | CATGYTGELFF